The entry that follows covers one TCR beta chain sequence. Germline values: CDR1 SGHRS, CDR2 YFSETQ. V was cut by 0 bases and J by 6 bases, with 10 bases left in between. The CDR3 length is 13 residues. In each case, RNA was isolated and then reverse transcribed into cDNA as the sequencing template. The table came from immunoSEQ multiplex PCR; TCRdb's copy has only in-frame clones and leaves some out. Seen here are fewer than 250,000 clones, 40% to 45% observed once, and the top ten hold roughly 2.8%. Described treatment: oral pan-JAK inhibitor, 5-10 mg twice daily. This sample stems from a study of CD8+ T cells in alopecia areata.

The V gene is TRBV5-1, the J gene TRBJ2-7, with D unresolved. Source: CD4+ T cells sorted from blood, taken at roughly week 38, from a patient treated with tofacitinib. This receptor was identified in a human donor with alopecia areata. The CDR3 spells CASSLGPPGEQYF. CDR3 DNA: TGCGCCAGCAGCTTGGGGCCCCCGGGCGAGCAGTACTTC.